A single T cell receptor beta chain is shown here with its context. What it recognizes is unknown. This entry is derived from a study of siplizumab effects on memory and regulatory T cells. As described, mixed lymphocyte reaction cells underwent coculture at 37°C for a duration of five to seven days. This CDR3 spans 16 amino acids. The V and J ends lost 4 bases and 3 bases respectively, with 16 bases between them. Germline lookup yields CDR1 SQVTM and CDR2 ANQGSEA. TCRdb keeps only in-frame clones here, not all; method: immunoSEQ multiplex PCR. The sample consists of 9,500 to 10,000 clones, around 40% of them appearing once.

The sequence was collected from a human donor in good health; the cells came from an allogeneic mixed lymphocyte reaction. Material for sequencing was CFSE-low (dividing) CD4+ T cells sorted from an allogeneic mixed lymphocyte reaction. The chain recombines TRBV29-1 with TRBJ2-6, with TRBD2 as a possible D gene (5 bases). The CDR3 sequence is CSVVGLGVVGANVLTF. The CDR3 DNA sequence: TGCAGCGTTGTGGGCCTCGGGGTAGTTGGGGCCAACGTCCTGACTTTC.